This T cell receptor beta chain was sequenced during a study of CD4 T cells in relation to SARS-CoV-2 and coronaviruses. Across the study: TCR beta CDR3s were sequenced after roughly 10-day antigen culture of PBMCs. Crossreactive spike epitopes shared across donors were mapped to their HLA restriction.

The protocol was immunoSEQ multiplex PCR, while the TCRdb copy is restricted to in-frame clones and leaves out a portion. The sample includes roughly 45,000 clones, around 80% of them seen just once. CD4 enrichment then naive enrichment separated naive from memory CD4+ cells. Naive or memory CD4+ cells were cultured 1:1 with T cell-depleted PBMCs plus CEF. To note about this clone: The antigen remains undetermined.

CDR3 length equals 18 residues. V shed 0 bases and J 2 bases; nucleotides not matched to a gene: 4. Germline V gives CDR1 MNHEY, CDR2 SVGEGT. Sequences were obtained from naive CD4+ T cells from PBMCs, cultured in vitro. This sample's subset: naive CD4+ T cells isolated by negative enrichment. This receptor was identified in an adult with COVID-19. J is TRBJ2-1 and V is TRBV6-2 or TRBV6-3; 13 positions match TRBD2. CDR3 bases: TGTGCCAGCAGTTACTCTGGGACTAGCGGGAAACCCTACAATGAGCAGTTCTTC. This encodes CASSYSGTSGKPYNEQFF.